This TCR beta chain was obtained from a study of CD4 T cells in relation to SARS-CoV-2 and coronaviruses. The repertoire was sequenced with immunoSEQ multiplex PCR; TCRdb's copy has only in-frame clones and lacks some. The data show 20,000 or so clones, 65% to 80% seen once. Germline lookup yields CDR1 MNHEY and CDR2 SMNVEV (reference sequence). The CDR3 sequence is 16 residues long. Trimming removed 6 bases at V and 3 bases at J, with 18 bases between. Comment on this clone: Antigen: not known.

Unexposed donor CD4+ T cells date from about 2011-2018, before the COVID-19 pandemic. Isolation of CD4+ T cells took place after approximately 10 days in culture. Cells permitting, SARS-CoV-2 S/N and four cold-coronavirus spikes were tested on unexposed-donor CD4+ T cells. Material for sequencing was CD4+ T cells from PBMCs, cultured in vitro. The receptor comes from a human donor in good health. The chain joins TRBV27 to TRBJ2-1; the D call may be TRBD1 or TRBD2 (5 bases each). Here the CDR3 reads CASSKSRDGNYNEQFF. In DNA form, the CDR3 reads TGTGCCAGCAGCAAGTCCCGGGACGGGAACTACAATGAGCAGTTCTTC.